This T cell receptor (beta chain) was retrieved from a study of cytomegalovirus exposure and HLA in healthy donors. CDR3 size: 16 residues. The V gene's germline CDR1 is MNHEY and CDR2 SMNVEV (reference sequence). V gave up 4 bases and J gave up 0 bases, with 12 bases separating them. This PCR relied on a set of 60 Vbeta primers and 13 Jbeta primers. TCRdb keeps only in-frame clones here, not all; method: immunoSEQ multiplex PCR. The sample gives 200,000 or so clones, almost 80% of which show up once; around 1.8% is in the top ten. The sequence was collected from a man between 18 and 35 years old in good health and CMV-seronegative. Sequenced sample: PBMCs. The V call is TRBV27, the J call TRBJ1-4, with a weak D call TRBD1 (5 bases). CDR3 loop: CASSSRGDATNEKLFF. In DNA, the CDR3 is TGTGCCAGCAGTTCCCGCGGGGACGCAACTAATGAAAAACTGTTTTTT.